One and the same sample provided the 17 T cell receptor beta chains below, sequenced in a study of early T cells in non-severe SARS-CoV-2 infection. TCRdb reprocessed the 5' RACE reads via MiXCR and lists one record per CDR3 protein. The sample has about 110,000 distinct CDR3 sequences, around 10% seen once. Sequenced material: whole blood. These TCRs come from an adult who was a healthcare worker with PCR-confirmed SARS-CoV-2 infection or an uninfected control (not recorded which).

The chain carries TRBV7-9 and TRBJ2-1; 13 bases line up with TRBD2. V lost 5 bases and J lost 10; bases outside the gene matches: 5. CDR1 is SEHNR, CDR2 FQNEAQ, per germline (reference sequence). CDR3 length: 14 amino acids. CDR3 sequence: CASSPGLAGDEQFF. The CDR3, as DNA: TGTGCCAGCAGCCCCGGACTAGCGGGAGACGAGCAGTTCTTC.

This clonotype was recorded many times. This chain joins TRBV11-3 and TRBJ2-3; 8 bases align to TRBD1. Losses at the gene ends were 4 bases for V and 4 bases for J; bases not matched to a gene: 19. Looked up from germline, CDR1 is SGHNT and CDR2 is YENEEA. The CDR3 runs 19 residues. The CDR3 DNA is TGTGCCAGCAGCTCACTCCCCCGTGGGCAGGGGGCCATGGCAGATACGCAGTATTTT. It translates to CASSSLPRGQGAMADTQYF.

This clonotype was detected many times. V and J are TRBV27 and TRBJ1-1, with D possibly TRBD1 on 6 matching bases. Germline assignment: CDR1 MNHEY and CDR2 SMNVEV (reference sequence). CDR3 length: 14 amino acids. V gave up 2 bases and J gave up 3 bases, with 10 bases separating them. CDR3 DNA: TGTGCCAGCAGTTTAATTGGACAGTACACTGAAGCTTTCTTT. Its protein is CASSLIGQYTEAFF.

This clonotype turned up a few times. The chain has TRBV11-2 and TRBJ2-3; 7 nucleotides align to TRBD2. The CDR3 has 13 residues. The junction had 6 bases not matched to a gene; V was cut back by 5 bases and J by 7 bases. Germline V lookup: CDR1 SGHAT, CDR2 FQNNGV. The CDR3, as DNA: TGTGCCAGCAGCAATTCGACTAGCCATACGCAGTATTTT. It yields the protein CASSNSTSHTQYF.

This chain's CDR3 is CASGTVNNEKLFF. The CDR3 coding sequence is TGTGCCAGCGGGACAGTCAATAATGAAAAACTGTTTTTT. The chain carries TRBV5-5 and TRBJ1-4, with TRBD1 matching 7 bases. V shed 7 bases, J shed 4 bases, and the junction held 4 bases outside the gene matches. The CDR3 runs 13 residues. Germline CDR1 and CDR2: SGHKS and YYEKEE (reference sequence).

This clonotype was found a few times. V and J are TRBV5-1 and TRBJ2-2; no reliable D call. Trimming pared 5 bases from V and 6 bases from J, leaving 14 bases between. The CDR3 is made up of 14 amino acids. Germline V CDR1 and CDR2: SGHRS, YFSETQ. The CDR3 sequence is CASREQNEPGELFF. The CDR3 DNA follows: TGCGCCAGCAGGGAGCAGAATGAACCCGGGGAGCTGTTTTTT.

V gene TRBV5-3 combines with J gene TRBJ2-1, with TRBD2 identical over 14 bases. TRBV5-3 is sorted into the ORF group, with uncertain function. V was pared by 2 bases and J by 6 bases, with 7 bases of the junction left unmatched. CDR3 length: 17 residues. CDR3 sequence reads: CARSFPGTSGSFNEQFF. CDR3 DNA: TGTGCCAGAAGCTTCCCCGGGACTAGCGGGAGTTTCAATGAGCAGTTCTTC.

There are a few counts of this clonotype. CDR3 in DNA: TGTGCCAGCACCCCTCGGCCCAGCTACTATGGCTACACCTTC. Its protein is CASTPRPSYYGYTF. The V call is TRBV27, the J call TRBJ1-2; no clear D gene. V was shortened by 7 bases and J by 3 bases, with 15 bases between the two germline ends. This CDR3 is built from 14 residues. Germline V lookup: CDR1 MNHEY, CDR2 SMNVEV (reference sequence).

The chain joins TRBV5-1 to TRBJ2-3; D gene uncertain. Trimming stripped 1 base from V and 3 bases from J, with 3 bases between. Looked up from germline, CDR1 is SGHRS and CDR2 is YFSETQ. The CDR3 extends over 12 amino acids. CDR3 nucleotide sequence: TGCGCCAGCAGCTTGAAGACAGATACGCAGTATTTT. Protein product: CASSLKTDTQYF.

The chain is built from TRBV7-9 and TRBJ2-1; D is ambiguous. Germline V lookup: CDR1 SEHNR, CDR2 FQNEAQ (reference sequence). The CDR3 length is 14 residues. Trimming took 5 bases from V and 1 from J, leaving 9 bases between them. In DNA form, the CDR3 reads TGTGCCAGCAGCGGAAGGGCATCCTACAATGAGCAGTTCTTC. Amino acids: CASSGRASYNEQFF.

This clonotype came up a few times. V usage is TRBV2 and J usage is TRBJ1-2; no definite D call. Trimming cost V 6 bases and J 4 bases, with 9 bases left between them. In germline, CDR1 is SNHLY, CDR2 FYNNEI. This CDR3 comprises 12 residues. The CDR3 bases are TGTGCCAGCAGCGCCGGACCCTATGGCTACACCTTC. As protein: CASSAGPYGYTF.

CDR3 DNA: TGCGCCAGCAGCTTGGCGGGAGCCACTAGTGACTACACCTTC. Its translation is CASSLAGATSDYTF. This chain joins TRBV5-1 and TRBJ1-2; no firm D call. Germline lookup yields CDR1 SGHRS and CDR2 YFSETQ. The CDR3 is 14 residues long. The V and J ends lost 0 bases and 10 bases respectively, with 16 bases between them.

The J gene is TRBJ2-7, the V gene TRBV28; 9 bases are shared with TRBD1. The germline gives CDR1 MDHEN, CDR2 SYDVKM. The V and J ends lost 5 bases and 6 bases, in that order; junction bases with no gene match: 11. This CDR3 is 15 amino acids long. The CDR3 here is CASSIGGTGYFEQYF. DNA for the CDR3: TGTGCCAGCAGTATCGGTGGGACAGGGTATTTCGAGCAGTACTTC.

This clonotype was counted at least ten times. DNA for the CDR3: TGCGCCAGCAGCCCACGCCCGGACAGGGAGGGGAATCAGCCCCAGCATTTT. It translates to CASSPRPDREGNQPQHF. V gene TRBV4-1 combines with J gene TRBJ1-5; 8 bases are a match to TRBD1. In germline, CDR1 is MGHRA, CDR2 YSYEKL. This CDR3 spans 17 amino acids. V trimming: 4 bases; J trimming: 4 bases; junction bases outside the gene matches: 12.

The gene calls are TRBV29-1 and TRBJ1-1, with D unresolved. The germline V gene has CDR1 SQVTM and CDR2 ANQGSEA. V was cut by 3 bases and J by 4 bases, with 6 bases left in between. There are 11 residues in the CDR3. Here the CDR3 reads CSVDPVTEAFF. CDR3 nucleotide sequence: TGCAGCGTTGACCCGGTCACTGAAGCTTTCTTT.

This clonotype was picked up a small number of times. J is TRBJ2-1 and V is TRBV29-1; D unresolved. Germline V CDR1 and CDR2: SQVTM, ANQGSEA. The CDR3 has 14 amino acids. V was pared by 3 bases and J by 4 bases, with 13 bases between. The DNA for the CDR3 is TGCAGCGTTGATCGCCTCCAGAATTACAATGAGCAGTTCTTC. This gives the protein CSVDRLQNYNEQFF.

There are many counts of this clonotype. The rearrangement links TRBV3-1 to TRBJ1-1, with D possibly matching TRBD1 (6 bases). The length of the CDR3 is 13 residues. Germline V CDR1 and CDR2: LGHDT, YNNKEL (reference sequence). V was cut by 4 bases and J by 4 bases, with 10 bases left in between. For the CDR3, the DNA is TGTGCCAGCAGCCGAGGGGGGACCACTGAAGCTTTCTTT. Its protein is CASSRGGTTEAFF.